A single sample is the source of the 17 T cell receptor beta chains below, sequenced in a study of T cell responses to AZD1222 COVID-19 vaccine. The protocol was immunoSEQ multiplex PCR, while the TCRdb copy is restricted to in-frame clones and leaves out a portion. Of over 95,000 clones listed, 85% to 90% are singletons. The starting material was peripheral blood, obtained on day 0 of AZD1222 vaccination. The receptors come from an adult in good health.

This clone was seen a single time. The gene calls are TRBV15 and TRBJ1-6; perhaps TRBD1 as D (6 bases). Trimming removed 2 bases from V and 11 bases from J, with 16 bases in between. The CDR3 loop spans 15 amino acids. In germline, CDR1 is LNHNV, CDR2 YYDKDF (reference sequence). The CDR3 loop is CATSRHPAGETPLHF. For the CDR3, the DNA is TGTGCCACCAGCAGACATCCCGCAGGGGAAACACCCCTCCACTTT. Full variable domain (rest looked up from reference TRBV15 and TRBJ1-6): DAMVIQNPRYQVTQFGKPVTLSCSQTLNHNVMYWYQQKSSQAPKLLFHYYDKDFNNEADTPDNFQSRRPNTSFCFLDIRSPGLGDTAMYLCATSRHPAGETPLHFGNGTRLTVT.

This chain links TRBV25-1 with TRBJ1-1; no clear D. From germline, CDR1 is MGHDK and CDR2 SYGVNS. V was pared by 9 bases and J by 4 bases, with 15 bases between. CDR3 length: 13 residues. In nucleotides, the CDR3 is TGTGCCAGTAGCGAAGACCTGATCACTGAAGCTTTCTTT. Its translation is CASSEDLITEAFF.

The genes are TRBV5-1 and TRBJ2-1, with a possible D match to TRBD2 (5 bases). The CDR3 is made up of 15 amino acids. Germline lookup yields CDR1 SGHRS and CDR2 YFSETQ. V lost 1 base and J lost 5, with 13 bases in between. The chain's CDR3 is CASSLIAGVNNEQFF. CDR3 DNA: TGCGCCAGCAGCTTGATTGCGGGCGTCAACAATGAGCAGTTCTTC. The whole variable domain, filled in from reference TRBV5-1 and TRBJ2-1, reads KAGVTQTPRYLIKTRGQQVTLSCSPISGHRSVSWYQQTPGQGLQFLFEYFSETQRNKGNFPGRFSGRQFSNSRSEMNVSTLELGDSALYLCASSLIAGVNNEQFFGPGTRLTVL.

The chain employs TRBV27 and TRBJ2-1; the match to TRBD2 covers 11 bases. Germline V gene data show CDR1 as MNHEY and CDR2 as SMNVEV (reference sequence). The CDR3 consists of 18 residues. Trimming cost V 6 bases and J 5 bases; bases outside gene matches: 15. The CDR3 is CASRVSSLAGGGNNEQFF. DNA of the CDR3: TGTGCCAGCAGAGTTTCGAGCCTAGCGGGAGGAGGGAACAATGAGCAGTTCTTC.

The genes are TRBV19 and TRBJ2-7, with 8 bases lining up with TRBD1. The CDR3 has 16 amino acids. CDR1 and CDR2 (germline): LNHDA, SQIVND (reference sequence). J lost 6 bases, V lost 4 bases, and 14 bases had no gene match. The CDR3 DNA is TGTGCCAGTAGTAACGGGGGAGGCAGGGGGCAAGCCGAGCAGTACTTC. Protein product: CASSNGGGRGQAEQYF.

This CDR3 reads CASSLSEQARGTQYF. In DNA, the CDR3 is TGTGCCAGCAGTTTATCCGAGCAGGCCAGGGGTACGCAGTATTTT. The chain is built from TRBV28 and TRBJ2-3, with D perhaps TRBD1 (6 bases). Germline V gene sequence: CDR1 MDHEN, CDR2 SYDVKM. The length of the CDR3 is 15 residues. V was clipped by 1 base and J by 8 bases, with 16 bases between them.

This clone was observed a few times. The chain couples TRBV4-1 to TRBJ1-1, with TRBD1 matching 8 bases. The V segment lost 3 bases and the J segment 2 bases; nucleotides outside the gene matches: 14. Germline CDR1 MGHRA, CDR2 YSYEKL. The CDR3 covers 18 residues. The CDR3 sequence is CASSQRALTGTGNTEAFF. The CDR3 DNA reads TGCGCCAGCAGCCAGCGAGCCCTAACCGGGACAGGAAACACTGAAGCTTTCTTT.

This clone has just a few counts. V is TRBV7-8 and J is TRBJ2-7, with D possibly matching TRBD1 (6 bases). Germline V gives CDR1 SGHVS, CDR2 FQNEAQ. The length of the CDR3 is 16 residues. V was cut by 5 bases and J by 2 bases, with 19 bases left in between. In DNA, the CDR3 is TGTGCCAGCAGCGCCGCCTTGGGGGCCCAGACCTACGAGCAGTACTTC. This codes for CASSAALGAQTYEQYF.

V usage is TRBV7-9 and J usage is TRBJ2-1; 14 bases are shared with TRBD2. From germline, CDR1 is SEHNR and CDR2 FQNEAQ (reference sequence). V shed 2 bases and J 7 bases; nucleotides not matched to a gene: 7. This CDR3 comprises 17 residues. The CDR3 region has the DNA TGTGCCAGCAGCTTACGTGGGACTAGCGGGAGATCAAATGAGCAGTTCTTC. Residues: CASSLRGTSGRSNEQFF.

The chain uses TRBV19 and TRBJ2-5; D tentatively fits TRBD1 or TRBD2 (5 bases each). Germline values: CDR1 LNHDA, CDR2 SQIVND (reference sequence). The CDR3 contains 15 residues. Between the trimmed V and J ends, which lost 6 bases and 0 bases, there was a span of 14 bases. The CDR3 nucleotides are TGTGCCAGTAGGAACCGGGACGGATACCAAGAGACCCAGTACTTC. Its translation is CASRNRDGYQETQYF.

The chain has TRBV2 and TRBJ2-7, with TRBD2 matching over 7 bases. Germline CDR1 is SNHLY and CDR2 is FYNNEI. The CDR3 covers 14 residues. V lost 1 base, J lost 3 bases, and 3 bases stayed unmatched. CDR3 region: CASSEVASGYEQYF. CDR3 DNA: TGTGCCAGCAGTGAAGTAGCTAGCGGCTACGAGCAGTACTTC.

This chain connects TRBV30 to TRBJ2-1; 7 bases line up with TRBD1. Per germline, CDR1 GTSNPN and CDR2 SVGIG (reference sequence). The CDR3 extends over 13 amino acids. V was pared by 3 bases and J by 6 bases, with 5 bases of the junction left unmatched. CDR3 bases: TGTGCCTGGAGCAAAGACAGGGTCAATGAGCAGTTCTTC. Amino acid sequence: CAWSKDRVNEQFF.

The chain has TRBV5-8 and TRBJ1-2; TRBD1 might be the D (6 bases). The germline V gene has CDR1 SGHTS and CDR2 YDEGEE. The V gene lost 3 bases and the J gene lost 8 bases, with 14 bases spanning the gap. There are 13 residues in the CDR3. The CDR3 bases are TGTGCCAGCAGCTACCGGGACAACCCCGGCTACACCTTC. Protein sequence: CASSYRDNPGYTF.

V usage is TRBV6-5 and J usage is TRBJ2-7, with D maybe TRBD2 (6 bases). The germline V and J ends were trimmed by 6 bases and 0 bases, with 12 bases remaining between them. This CDR3 is built from 14 residues. Germline CDR1 is MNHEY and CDR2 is SVGAGI. The CDR3 spells CASSKSGPSYEQYF. CDR3 in DNA: TGTGCCAGCAGCAAAAGCGGGCCCTCCTACGAGCAGTACTTC.

The V call is TRBV28, the J call TRBJ1-2; a possible D gene is TRBD1 (5 bases). Deletions cut 6 bases from V and 8 bases from J, with 16 bases between. The CDR3 sequence is 13 residues long. From germline, CDR1 is MDHEN and CDR2 SYDVKM. The CDR3 DNA follows: TGTGCCAGCAGGACTCCTCAGGGTGGCGGCTACACCTTC. Its translation is CASRTPQGGGYTF.

J is TRBJ2-7 and V is TRBV5-1, with TRBD1 matching 12 bases. The CDR3 covers 14 residues. V lost 5 bases and J lost 7; bases outside the gene matches: 7. Germline loops: CDR1 SGHRS, CDR2 YFSETQ. CDR3 protein: CASSAGTGGAEQYF. The CDR3 region has the DNA TGCGCCAGCAGTGCCGGGACAGGGGGCGCGGAGCAGTACTTC.

CDR3 sequence reads: CSVRYSGMGQFF. The DNA for the CDR3 is TGCAGCGTTAGGTATAGCGGGATGGGGCAGTTCTTC. V is TRBV29-1 and J is TRBJ2-1, with 8 nucleotides matching TRBD2. There are 12 residues in the CDR3. CDR1 SQVTM and CDR2 ANQGSEA come from the germline V gene. V was clipped by 5 bases and J by 12 bases; unmatched bases: 9.